These 5 T cell receptor beta chains were all obtained from the same sample, sequenced in a study of T cells expressing NK-cell markers. Reanalyzing the 5' RACE reads, TCRdb keeps one entry per CDR3 protein, without DNA. In all, the sample yields 200,000 to 300,000 distinct CDR3 sequences. The source material was blood T cells: a sorted CD56 or NKG2C T cell subset, CD4+ or CD8+ T cells, or bulk PBMC T cells (not recorded which). Receptors were obtained from a woman aged 18-70 years in good health.

The CDR3 region is CSVEGEGRNNYGYTF. This chain links TRBV29-1 with TRBJ1-2; TCRdb names TRBD1, which stays unverified in the absence of DNA. CDR3 length: 15 amino acids. From germline, CDR1 is SQVTM and CDR2 ANQGSEA.

The chain has TRBV28 and TRBJ2-3; TCRdb's D call of TRBD2 is untestable without DNA. The CDR3 length is 16 residues. Germline loops: CDR1 MDHEN, CDR2 SYDVKM. CDR3 loop: CASTSALAGTTDTQYF.

The chain employs TRBV5-6 and TRBJ1-2; TCRdb names TRBD1, which stays unverified in the absence of DNA. Germline V CDR1 and CDR2: SGHDT, YYEEEE. This CDR3 comprises 16 residues. Here the CDR3 reads CASSLVGGQGNYGYTF.

The chain combines TRBV6-5 with TRBJ2-7; with no DNA, the TCRdb D assignment of TRBD2 cannot be verified. The CDR3 loop spans 12 amino acids. CDR1 MNHEY and CDR2 SVGAGI come from the germline V gene. The CDR3 sequence: CASSWAGYEQYF.

The genes are TRBV6-1 and TRBJ2-3; checking the TCRdb D call of TRBD2 is not possible without DNA. Germline V gene lookup returns CDR1 MNHNS and CDR2 SASEGT. The CDR3 spans 15 residues. The chain's CDR3 is CASSPSAGGPYTQYF.